This TCR beta chain was documented in a study of cytomegalovirus exposure and HLA in healthy donors. Overall study: The same platform as the approximately 660 first-cohort repertoires was used for the 120 validation repertoires, a later analysis reported.

Libraries were prepared by immunoSEQ multiplex PCR; TCRdb keeps only in-frame clonotypes and omits some of them. The sample has approximately 58,000 clones; 85% to 95% are singletons. Details on this clone: Its antigen remains unidentified.

Study conclusions and caveats: That first-cohort TCR clusters tended to co-occur in the 120 or so validation repertoires was found in a later analysis. Associated with cytomegalovirus, according to the listing, were 170 or so TCR beta chains.

Germline V gives CDR1 MDHEN, CDR2 SYDVKM. Germline trimming cut 5 bases from V and 4 bases from J; bases unmatched to any gene: 8. CDR3 length equals 15 residues. These donors were members of the approximately 120-subject validation cohort, a group separate from the approximately 670-subject first cohort. The chain uses TRBV28 and TRBJ1-5; 7 bases align to TRBD1. The receptor comes from a woman aged 18-35 years in good health and CMV-seropositive. Sequencing was performed on PBMCs. CDR3 in amino acids: CASSTGEGLNQPQHF. DNA for the CDR3: TGTGCCAGCAGTACAGGGGAAGGGTTAAATCAGCCCCAGCATTTT.